The rows below give T cell receptor beta chains drawn from one sample of a study of T cell responses to AZD1222 COVID-19 vaccine. Here immunoSEQ multiplex PCR was the method, and the copy in TCRdb shows in-frame clones only, minus some. The sample holds some 69,000 clones, approximately 83% seen once. Here the sequenced sample was peripheral blood, taken on day 0 of AZD1222 vaccination. The receptor source for this set is an adult in good health. CDR3s include the opening cysteine and the closing phenylalanine or tryptophan. D genes are given only for firm matches. Clone size is not always given. Where it is, it says once, few, many or a class for expanded clones.

TRBV3-1/TRBV3-2	TRBJ1-1	NA	NA	TGTGCCAGCAGCCTCTTAGGCTTGGGCTTGAACACTGAAGCTTTCTTT	CASSLLGLGLNTEAFF
TRBV19	TRBJ2-1	NA	NA	TGTGCCAGTAGTCGGTTGGGGCGGGGGCGGAATGAGCAGTTCTTC	CASSRLGRGRNEQFF
TRBV12-3/TRBV12-4	TRBJ2-1	NA	NA	TGTGCCAGCAGCCGACCCTACAATGAGCAGTTCTTC	CASSRPYNEQFF
TRBV6-1	TRBJ1-4	NA	TRBD1	TGTGCCAGCAGTGAAGGGACAGGAGGAAATGAAAAACTGTTTTTT	CASSEGTGGNEKLFF
TRBV9	TRBJ1-3	NA	NA	TGTGCCAGCAGCGTAGACCTTTCCTCTGGAAACACCATATATTTT	CASSVDLSSGNTIYF
TRBV5-6	TRBJ1-6	NA	NA	TGTGCCAGCAGCTTGGGTGGCCGGGGGCTTGGATCACCCCTCCACTTT	CASSLGGRGLGSPLHF
TRBV30	TRBJ1-1	NA	NA	TGTGCCTGGAGAGACTGGACTGAAGCTTTCTTT	CAWRDWTEAFF
TRBV3-1/TRBV3-2	TRBJ1-1	NA	NA	TGTGCCAGCAGCCAAGGTCGAAGTCACACTGAAGCTTTCTTT	CASSQGRSHTEAFF
TRBV5-1	TRBJ2-7	NA	TRBD2	TGCGCCAGCAGCCAGGGACTAGTTAACGAGCAGTACTTC	CASSQGLVNEQYF
TRBV6-5	TRBJ1-1	NA	NA	TGTGCCAGCAGTTACCTACGGGCAGGGTCCACTGAAGCTTTCTTT	CASSYLRAGSTEAFF
TRBV10-3	TRBJ1-1	NA	TRBD1	TGTGCCATCAGTGAGTCGGAGACAGGGGGCACTGAAGCTTTCTTT	CAISESETGGTEAFF
TRBV29-1	TRBJ2-7	NA	NA	TGCAGCCCGTCCCCGGAGCAGTACTTC	CSPSPEQYF
TRBV5-1	TRBJ2-1	NA	NA	TGCGCCAGCAGCTTGGCACTAGCATTGGACAATGAGCAGTTCTTC	CASSLALALDNEQFF
TRBV28	TRBJ1-1	NA	TRBD1	TGTGCCAGCTCCCTCAGGGGGCCGAACACTGAAGCTTTCTTT	CASSLRGPNTEAFF
TRBV10-3	TRBJ2-7	NA	NA	TGTGCCATCAGTTCCAGGGGCGCCGAGCAGTACTTC	CAISSRGAEQYF
TRBV4-2	TRBJ2-5	NA	NA	TGTGCCAGCAGCCAAGTAATGGCGGATTCCCAAGAGACCCAGTACTTC	CASSQVMADSQETQYF
TRBV5-8	TRBJ1-2	NA	NA	TGTGCCACCACCCCCAGGGGCTATGGCTACACCTTC	CATTPRGYGYTF
TRBV27	TRBJ2-2	NA	NA	TGTGCCAGCAGTACTTACAGGGTCAGCGGGGAGCTGTTTTTT	CASSTYRVSGELFF
TRBV10-3	TRBJ1-2	NA	TRBD1	TGTGCCATCAGGGGGTCGACAGGGCCCCCCTTATTTGACTATGGCTACACCTTC	CAIRGSTGPPLFDYGYTF
TRBV27	TRBJ2-2	NA	TRBD2	TGTGCCAGCAGTTTGGGACCGGGACTAGCGGGGGGGCTGAACACCGGGGAGCTGTTTTTT	CASSLGPGLAGGLNTGELFF
TRBV28	TRBJ2-5	NA	TRBD1	TGTGCCAGCAGTGGGACGGGACAGGGCGAAGAGACCCAGTACTTC	CASSGTGQGEETQYF
TRBV7-9	TRBJ2-5	NA	NA	TGTGCCAGCAGCTTAGAGGTTAGCTACGAGACCCAGTACTTC	CASSLEVSYETQYF
TRBV14	TRBJ2-5	NA	NA	TGTGCCAGCAGCAAGGACAGGACTAGCCGGGAGACCCAGTACTTC	CASSKDRTSRETQYF
TRBV29-1	TRBJ1-1	once	NA	TGCAGCGTTTGGGGAATGAACACTGAAGCTTTCTTT	CSVWGMNTEAFF
TRBV4-2	TRBJ2-3	NA	NA	TGTGCCAGCAGCCATGGGACTACAGGGTCTACCACAGATACGCAGTATTTT	CASSHGTTGSTTDTQYF
TRBV15	TRBJ2-5	NA	NA	TGTGCCACCAGCCGCGAGAGCCTTGTTGGGGAGACCCAGTACTTC	CATSRESLVGETQYF
TRBV19	TRBJ1-2	NA	NA	TGTGCCAGTAGTCAGGACAGAGGAGGCTACACCTTC	CASSQDRGGYTF
TRBV29-1	TRBJ2-2	NA	TRBD1	TGCAGCGTTCTTGGGACAGGGGGCCTCACCGGGGAGCTGTTTTTT	CSVLGTGGLTGELFF
TRBV7-9	TRBJ2-7	NA	NA	TGTGCCAGCAGCGTCCGGGAGAATGGGGAGCAGTACTTC	CASSVRENGEQYF
TRBV7-2	TRBJ1-4	NA	NA	TGTGCCAGCAGCACGGACTTCAAGGCGGGAAGGGAACTGTTTTTT	CASSTDFKAGRELFF
TRBV30	TRBJ2-5	once	NA	TGTGCCTGGGGGGGTTCAGTACAAGAGACCCAGTACTTC	CAWGGSVQETQYF
TRBV7-3	TRBJ1-3	NA	NA	TGTGCCAGCAGCTTAAACCCCTCTGGAAACACCATATATTTT	CASSLNPSGNTIYF
TRBV27	TRBJ2-7	NA	NA	TGTGCCAGCAGTTTAACGGGAATGAGCTCCTACGAGCAGTACTTC	CASSLTGMSSYEQYF
TRBV11-3	TRBJ2-7	NA	TRBD1	TGTGCCAGCAGCTTAGGAGGGGGCAACTCCTACGAGCAGTACTTC	CASSLGGGNSYEQYF
TRBV3-1/TRBV3-2	TRBJ2-7	NA	NA	TGTGCCAGCCGGGACAACTCCTACGAGCAGTACTTC	CASRDNSYEQYF
TRBV11-1	TRBJ2-1	NA	NA	TGTGCCAGCAGCTTAAAAAATGCGGTCTCCTACAATGAGCAGTTCTTC	CASSLKNAVSYNEQFF
TRBV28	TRBJ1-5	NA	NA	TGTGCCAGCAGTCCATCCGAGTCAGGGAGGAATAGCAATCAGCCCCAGCATTTT	CASSPSESGRNSNQPQHF
TRBV6-5	TRBJ2-5	NA	NA	TGTGCCAGCAGTTACCGTGACCCCAGAGGAGAGACCCAGTACTTC	CASSYRDPRGETQYF
TRBV9	TRBJ1-4	NA	NA	TGTGCCAGCAGCACCCCGGGGGGCGGTGAAAAACTGTTTTTT	CASSTPGGGEKLFF
TRBV7-9	TRBJ2-2	NA	TRBD1	TGTGCCAGCAGCCGGACAGGGACCACCGGGGAGCTGTTTTTT	CASSRTGTTGELFF
TRBV30	TRBJ1-2	NA	NA	TGTGCCTGGAGTATGGCAGGGAGTGGCTACACCTTC	CAWSMAGSGYTF
TRBV3-1/TRBV3-2	TRBJ1-2	NA	TRBD1	TGTGCCAGCAGGCAGGGGGCCGGAGCTAACTATGGCTACACCTTC	CASRQGAGANYGYTF
TRBV5-1	TRBJ2-7	NA	TRBD1	TGCGCCAGCAGCTTGGGGGACAGGTACGAGCAGTACTTC	CASSLGDRYEQYF
TRBV7-8	TRBJ2-5	NA	TRBD2	TGTGCCAGCAGCCCTTTCGGGGTCCGGACTAGCGGGGACCAAGAGACCCAGTACTTC	CASSPFGVRTSGDQETQYF
TRBV6-1	TRBJ1-3	NA	NA	TGTGCCAGCAGTGAAACGTGGGATGGAAACACCATATATTTT	CASSETWDGNTIYF